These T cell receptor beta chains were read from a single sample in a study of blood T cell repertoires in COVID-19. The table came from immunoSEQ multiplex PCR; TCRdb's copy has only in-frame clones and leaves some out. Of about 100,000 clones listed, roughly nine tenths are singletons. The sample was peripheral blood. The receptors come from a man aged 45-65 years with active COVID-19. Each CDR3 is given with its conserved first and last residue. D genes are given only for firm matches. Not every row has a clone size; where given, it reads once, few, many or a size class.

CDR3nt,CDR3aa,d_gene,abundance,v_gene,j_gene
TGTGCCAGCAGCCAAGATGCAGGGGCGACCAATCAGCCCCAGCATTTT,CASSQDAGATNQPQHF,.,.,TRBV4-2,TRBJ1-5
TGTGCCAGCAGCTTAGGGGGGACAGGGAGTCATGGCTACACCTTC,CASSLGGTGSHGYTF,TRBD1,.,TRBV7-9,TRBJ1-2
TGCGCCAGCAGCTCAGAGGGACTCCCTTACAATGAGCAGTTCTTC,CASSSEGLPYNEQFF,.,once,TRBV5-1,TRBJ2-1
TGTGCCAGCAGCCGGGCAGGGCAGGGAGGAGAGACCCAGTACTTC,CASSRAGQGGETQYF,.,once,TRBV11-3,TRBJ2-5
TGTGCCAGTAGCAGCTCGGGTTCGGAGACCCAGTACTTC,CASSSSGSETQYF,.,.,TRBV19,TRBJ2-5
TGTGCCAGTAGTGCAGAAAGAAGGGGTAGCAATCAGCCCCAGCATTTT,CASSAERRGSNQPQHF,.,.,TRBV19,TRBJ1-5
TGTGCCAGCAGTTTGGAGGCCAGCAATCAGCCCCAGCATTTT,CASSLEASNQPQHF,.,once,TRBV27,TRBJ1-5
TGCGCCAGCAGCTTGGGCGAGGTAGCGGGATCCAGGAATGAGCAGTTCTTC,CASSLGEVAGSRNEQFF,TRBD2,.,TRBV5-1,TRBJ2-1
TGTGCCACGCAGGGGGTTGGTACTGAAGCTTTCTTT,CATQGVGTEAFF,TRBD1,.,TRBV25-1,TRBJ1-1
TGTGCCAGCAGTTCCCCTAGCCCGCTCAGGGAGCAGTTCTTC,CASSSPSPLREQFF,.,.,TRBV6-2/TRBV6-3,TRBJ2-1
TGTGCCTGGAGTCTGGCAGGGAACACTGAAGCTTTCTTT,CAWSLAGNTEAFF,.,once,TRBV30,TRBJ1-1
TGTGCCAGCAGCGTAGCGGGACTCAGCACAGATACGCAGTATTTT,CASSVAGLSTDTQYF,.,.,TRBV9,TRBJ2-3
TGTGCCAGCAGCGGGACAGGGACGAATGAAAAACTGTTTTTT,CASSGTGTNEKLFF,TRBD1,few,TRBV7-9,TRBJ1-4
TGTGCCACCAGCAATAGGGGGCCGGATTCACCCCTCCACTTT,CATSNRGPDSPLHF,TRBD1,.,TRBV15,TRBJ1-6
TGTGCCAGCAGCCACCAGGACAGGTTCGGCTATGGCTACACCTTC,CASSHQDRFGYGYTF,TRBD1,many,TRBV3-1/TRBV3-2,TRBJ1-2
TGTGCCAGCAGCCGGACAGGCTCGAACACCGGGGAGCTGTTTTTT,CASSRTGSNTGELFF,TRBD1,.,TRBV7-9,TRBJ2-2
TGTGCCAGCAGCATCAGCGGGAGAAACTACAATGAGCAGTTCTTC,CASSISGRNYNEQFF,TRBD2,.,TRBV7-9,TRBJ2-1
TGTGCCAGCAGCCTAAGTTACTCTGGAAACACCATATATTTT,CASSLSYSGNTIYF,.,.,TRBV7-9,TRBJ1-3
TGCGCCAGCAGCCCGTCGGGGACAAGGAACACTGAAGCTTTCTTT,CASSPSGTRNTEAFF,.,.,TRBV5-1,TRBJ1-1
TGTGCCAGCAGGCGACTAGCGGGTGGCACAGATACGCAGTATTTT,CASRRLAGGTDTQYF,TRBD2,.,TRBV27,TRBJ2-3
TGTGCCAGCAGCTTATCGAGCGGGGGGACGAAGACCCAGTACTTC,CASSLSSGGTKTQYF,TRBD2,.,TRBV7-2,TRBJ2-5
TGCAGTGCCGTAAGCGGGTCCCAGTTCTTC,CSAVSGSQFF,.,.,TRBV20-1,TRBJ2-1
TGCGCCAGCAGCCCGCCGGGAGATACGCAGTATTTT,CASSPPGDTQYF,.,.,TRBV5-1,TRBJ2-3
TGTGCCAGCAGTACGGAGGGGACCGATACGCAGTATTTT,CASSTEGTDTQYF,.,.,TRBV2,TRBJ2-3
TGTGCCACCAGTGAAGGAGACAGGGTAAATTCACCCCTCCACTTT,CATSEGDRVNSPLHF,TRBD1,.,TRBV24-1,TRBJ1-6
TGTGCCAGCAGGCGACAGGGGATGAACACTGAAGCTTTCTTT,CASRRQGMNTEAFF,TRBD1,.,TRBV6-5,TRBJ1-1
TGTGCCAGCAGTTCACAGGGGGCTGTTGAAGCTTTCTTT,CASSSQGAVEAFF,TRBD1,.,TRBV2,TRBJ1-1
TGCGCCAGCAGCCAAGAGGTTGGGACAACCCCTGAAGCTTTCTTT,CASSQEVGTTPEAFF,.,.,TRBV5-1,TRBJ1-1
TGTGCCAGCAGCTTTATATTGTCGGGGACAGGGCTTGCAGCTTTCTTT,CASSFILSGTGLAAFF,TRBD1,.,TRBV5-6,TRBJ1-1
TGCGCCAGCAGCCAAGAAGAGGGGGACTACGAGCAGTACTTC,CASSQEEGDYEQYF,.,.,TRBV4-1,TRBJ2-7
TGTGCCAGCAGCTTAGCGTCCGGGGAGACCCAGTACTTC,CASSLASGETQYF,.,.,TRBV7-6,TRBJ2-5
TGTGCCAGCGGAGACTACGAGCAGTACTTC,CASGDYEQYF,.,once,TRBV27,TRBJ2-7
TGTGCCAGCAGTTTATCCCCGGGGACTTATAGCAATCAGCCCCAGCATTTT,CASSLSPGTYSNQPQHF,.,.,TRBV27,TRBJ1-5
TGTGCCAGTACCGATGGGACAGGGGGGGATCAGCCCCAGCATTTT,CASTDGTGGDQPQHF,TRBD1,.,TRBV19,TRBJ1-5
TGTGCCAGCGGCGGGGGCGCAGGTCAGCCCCAGCATTTT,CASGGGAGQPQHF,.,.,TRBV12-3/TRBV12-4,TRBJ1-5
TGTGCCAGCAGCTCTGTCTTTACTAGCACAGATACGCAGTATTTT,CASSSVFTSTDTQYF,.,.,TRBV6-5,TRBJ2-3
TGTGCCAGCAGCTTAGCGGTCGCGGGGGCTTCCACAGATACGCAGTATTTT,CASSLAVAGASTDTQYF,.,once,TRBV7-8,TRBJ2-3
TGTGCCATCACAGCAGGTGGACTTTCGGGGGTGCCCCAGCATTTT,CAITAGGLSGVPQHF,.,.,TRBV28,TRBJ1-5
TGCGCCAGCAGCCAAGTAGGACTAGCGAACACCGGGGAGCTGTTTTTT,CASSQVGLANTGELFF,TRBD2,.,TRBV4-1,TRBJ2-2
TGCAGCGTTCGACTAGCGGGACCAGAGCAGTTCTTC,CSVRLAGPEQFF,TRBD2,.,TRBV29-1,TRBJ2-1
TGTGCCAGCTCAGACAGGGGACTTTTCTATGGCTACACCTTC,CASSDRGLFYGYTF,TRBD1,.,TRBV18,TRBJ1-2
TGTGCCAGCAGCCAGCTCCAGGGTCGGGGGGCTAGAAACATTCAGTACTTC,CASSQLQGRGARNIQYF,.,.,TRBV14,TRBJ2-4
TGCAGCGTTGGGTCCGGGACCCAGTACTTC,CSVGSGTQYF,.,.,TRBV29-1,TRBJ2-5
TGTGCCAGCAGCTTAGAACCACAGGACTATGGCTACACCTTC,CASSLEPQDYGYTF,.,.,TRBV11-2,TRBJ1-2
TGTGCCAGCAGCCTGAGCGCGGGAGAGTGGTATACGCAGTATTTT,CASSLSAGEWYTQYF,TRBD2,.,TRBV13,TRBJ2-3
TGCGCCAGCAACCCTAGCGGGACCGGGGAGCTGTTTTTT,CASNPSGTGELFF,TRBD2,.,TRBV5-1,TRBJ2-2
TGTGCCAGCAAGAGGAGCGAAAGCTCCTACAATGAGCAGTTCTTC,CASKRSESSYNEQFF,.,.,TRBV6-5,TRBJ2-1
TGCGCCAGCAGCCAATTAACCGGACAGGCCCGTCAGCCCCAGCATTTT,CASSQLTGQARQPQHF,TRBD1,.,TRBV4-1,TRBJ1-5
TGCGCCAGCAGCAACACAGTGGGCTATGGCTACACCTTC,CASSNTVGYGYTF,.,.,TRBV5-1,TRBJ1-2
TGTGCCAGCAGAAGACCAGGACGGGGTGAAAAACTGTTTTTT,CASRRPGRGEKLFF,.,.,TRBV6-5,TRBJ1-4
TGTGCCAGCAGCCGACAGGGGATGAACACTGAAGCTTTCTTT,CASSRQGMNTEAFF,TRBD1,.,TRBV25-1,TRBJ1-1
TGCGCCAGCAGCCCAGGACAGGGCCGGACTGAAGCTTTCTTT,CASSPGQGRTEAFF,TRBD1,.,TRBV5-1,TRBJ1-1
TGCGCCAGCAGCTTGGCTACCGGGGGGGGAAAGGATTCACCCCTCCACTTT,CASSLATGGGKDSPLHF,.,.,TRBV5-1,TRBJ1-6
TGTGCCTGGACGCCAACTAGCTCTAGCACAGATACGCAGTATTTT,CAWTPTSSSTDTQYF,.,.,TRBV30,TRBJ2-3
TGTGCCAGCAGTCCAGTCCAGGGTCCGACTAATGAAAAACTGTTTTTT,CASSPVQGPTNEKLFF,.,once,TRBV7-9,TRBJ1-4